The 26 T cell receptor beta chains below were found in one sample sequenced in a study of cytomegalovirus exposure and HLA in healthy donors. Use of 60 Vbeta and 13 Jbeta primers characterized the PCR. Generated by immunoSEQ multiplex PCR, the TCRdb table keeps only in-frame clones and is missing some. Of about 200,000 clones in the sample, approximately 82% were seen once. Sequences were obtained from PBMCs. The receptors come from a woman aged 18-29 years in good health and CMV-seronegative.

Concerning this clone itself: Compared with germline, one end of the junction differs, possibly owing to a read error. The chain joins TRBV7-9 to TRBJ2-4, with D perhaps matching TRBD2 (6 bases). From germline, CDR1 is SEHNR and CDR2 FQNEAQ (reference sequence). The CDR3 is 16 residues long. Written as DNA, the CDR3 is TGTTCCAGCAGCTCGTCTTTGGGAGGCCAGGGAAACATTCAGTACTTC. Encoded protein: CSSSSSLGGQGNIQYF.

The V gene is TRBV10-2, the J gene TRBJ2-7, with D hard to call. Germline CDR1 WSHSY, CDR2 SAAADI. The CDR3 is 13 residues long. The V gene lost 2 bases and the J gene lost 3 bases, with 8 bases spanning the gap. The chain's CDR3 is CASSEGPDYEQYF. The CDR3 DNA follows: TGCGCCAGCAGTGAGGGGCCGGACTACGAGCAGTACTTC.

The genes are TRBV27 and TRBJ1-3, with a possible D match to TRBD1 (6 bases). The V end was cut by 5 bases, the J end by 0 bases, with 20 bases between. CDR3 length: 18 residues. In germline, CDR1 is MNHEY, CDR2 SMNVEV (reference sequence). For the CDR3, the DNA is TGTGCCAGCAGTCGATCCTGGACAGCTTTATACTCTGGAAACACCATATATTTT. It encodes CASSRSWTALYSGNTIYF.

This chain uses TRBV25-1 with TRBJ1-2, with TRBD1 matching over 7 bases. V was pared by 4 bases and J by 4 bases, with 6 bases of the junction left unmatched. Germline V gene data show CDR1 as MGHDK and CDR2 as SYGVNS. The length of the CDR3 is 14 residues. DNA for the CDR3: TGTGCCAGCAGTGCAGACAGGGTACCCTATGGCTACACCTTC. Residues: CASSADRVPYGYTF.

The chain is built from TRBV19 and TRBJ2-5, with TRBD1 as a possible D gene (6 bases). The CDR3 extends over 14 amino acids. V shed 7 bases and J shed 1 base, with 13 bases lying between them. Per the germline V gene, CDR1 is LNHDA and CDR2 is SQIVND (reference sequence). CDR3 DNA sequence: TGTGCCAGTACATCCGGACAGTTCCAAGAGACCCAGTACTTC. Translation gives CASTSGQFQETQYF.

CDR3 region: CASSVEERSNEQFF. CDR3 sequence (DNA): TGTGCCAGCAGCGTAGAGGAGCGTAGTAATGAGCAGTTCTTC. The rearrangement uses TRBV9 and TRBJ2-1; D is uncertain. CDR1 and CDR2 from the germline V gene are SGDLS and YYNGEE. The CDR3 contains 14 residues. V lost 0 bases to trimming and J lost 7 bases, with 11 bases between them.

The chain links TRBV5-5 to TRBJ2-3; a weak D match, TRBD1 (6 bases). The V end was cut by 4 bases, the J end by 1 base, with 16 bases between. The CDR3 loop spans 16 amino acids. Germline CDR1 is SGHKS and CDR2 is YYEKEE (reference sequence). The CDR3 loop reads CASSVLQGTGTDTQYF. The CDR3 DNA follows: TGTGCCAGCAGCGTTTTACAGGGTACTGGCACAGATACGCAGTATTTT. Using reference TRBV5-5 and TRBJ2-3 for the parts outside the CDR3, the full variable domain is DAGVTQSPTHLIKTRGQQVTLRCSPISGHKSVSWYQQVLGQGPQFIFQYYEKEERGRGNFPDRFSARQFPNYSSELNVNALLLGDSALYLCASSVLQGTGTDTQYFGPGTRLTVL.

This clone was seen only once. Written as DNA, the CDR3 is TGTGCCAGCTGGGCCTCCGGGACTAGATCCTACAATGAGCAGTTCTTC. This gives the protein CASWASGTRSYNEQFF. The genes are TRBV28 and TRBJ2-1; 8 bases are a match to TRBD2. The CDR3 runs to 16 residues. V lost 8 bases to trimming and J lost 1 base; unmatched junction nucleotides: 10. Germline lookup yields CDR1 MDHEN and CDR2 SYDVKM.

The chain joins TRBV5-4 to TRBJ1-4; D remains ambiguous. This CDR3 region has 15 residues. CDR1 is SGHNT and CDR2 is YYREEE in the germline V gene (reference sequence). Trimming took 1 base from V and 0 from J, leaving 7 bases between them. For the CDR3, the DNA is TGTGCCAGCAGCTTGTGGTCAGCAACTAATGAAAAACTGTTTTTT. It specifies CASSLWSATNEKLFF. The full variable domain, its missing parts supplied by reference TRBV5-4 and TRBJ1-4, is ETGVTQSPTHLIKTRGQQVTLRCSSQSGHNTVSWYQQALGQGPQFIFQYYREEENGRGNFPPRFSGLQFPNYSSELNVNALELDDSALYLCASSLWSATNEKLFFGSGTQLSVL.

This clone was observed a few times. The chain links TRBV25-1 to TRBJ1-4; a possible D gene is TRBD1 (6 bases). Germline-derived CDR1 and CDR2 are MGHDK and SYGVNS. V shed 2 bases and J shed 8 bases, with 12 bases lying between them. This CDR3 is built from 14 residues. In nucleotides, the CDR3 is TGTGCCAGCAGTGAACACAGGGATAAGGAAAAACTGTTTTTT. This translates into CASSEHRDKEKLFF.

V is TRBV5-1 and J is TRBJ1-4, with unresolved D. The CDR3 runs to 13 residues. Trimming pared 4 bases from V and 5 bases from J, leaving 9 bases between. CDR1 is SGHRS, CDR2 YFSETQ, per germline. CDR3 coding DNA: TGCGCCAGCAGCCCGGGAGGGAATGAAAAACTGTTTTTT. This gives the protein CASSPGGNEKLFF.

CDR3 sequence: CASCPALDSYGYTF. In DNA form, the CDR3 reads TGTGCCAGCTGCCCGGCGCTAGACTCCTATGGCTACACCTTC. This chain joins TRBV5-6 and TRBJ1-2; D gene uncertain. Deletions cut 7 bases from V and 4 bases from J, with 17 bases between. The CDR3 totals 14 residues. Germline CDR1 and CDR2: SGHDT and YYEEEE.

This chain joins TRBV7-2 and TRBJ2-3, with D possibly matching TRBD2 (5 bases). With 5 bases removed from V and 0 bases from J, the gap between germline ends came to 12 bases. The CDR3 consists of 15 residues. Germline V gives CDR1 SGHTA, CDR2 FQGNSA. The CDR3 DNA is TGTGCCAGCAGCACAACTAGTTCTAGCACAGATACGCAGTATTTT. It is translated as CASSTTSSSTDTQYF.

V usage is TRBV30 and J usage is TRBJ2-7; D perhaps matches TRBD2 (6 bases). The germline gives CDR1 GTSNPN, CDR2 SVGIG (reference sequence). V was trimmed by 4 bases and J by 6 bases, leaving 16 bases between them. The CDR3 length is 13 residues. The CDR3 sequence is CAWMRGSSTEQYF. In nucleotides, the CDR3 is TGTGCCTGGATGCGGGGTTCTAGCACCGAGCAGTACTTC.

V is TRBV5-6 and J is TRBJ2-3, with D possibly matching TRBD2 (5 bases). CDR3 length equals 13 residues. V shed 0 bases and J shed 4 bases, with 6 bases lying between them. Germline values: CDR1 SGHDT, CDR2 YYEEEE. The DNA of the CDR3 is TGTGCCAGCAGCTTGGTGGGAGCAGATACGCAGTATTTT. Translation gives CASSLVGADTQYF.

The V call is TRBV27, the J call TRBJ1-1; 9 bases are shared with TRBD1. This CDR3 region has 15 residues. The J segment lost 1 base and the V segment lost 1 base, leaving 1 base of the junction unmatched. The germline V gene has CDR1 MNHEY and CDR2 SMNVEV (reference sequence). This CDR3 is CASSLWTGANTEAFF. The CDR3 bases are TGTGCCAGCAGTTTATGGACAGGGGCGAACACTGAAGCTTTCTTT.

The chain links TRBV5-1 to TRBJ1-6, with 7 nucleotides matching TRBD1. Germline CDR1 reads SGHRS; CDR2 reads YFSETQ. The CDR3 has 17 residues. J gave up 9 bases and V 0 bases, and 12 bases lay outside the gene matches. This CDR3 is CASSLEVGTAASSPLHF. Here the CDR3 DNA reads TGCGCCAGCAGCTTGGAGGTGGGGACAGCCGCTAGTTCACCCCTCCACTTT.

This sequence joins TRBV10-3 and TRBJ2-7; TRBD1 agrees at 8 bases. Per germline, CDR1 ENHRY and CDR2 SYGVKD. The CDR3 runs to 15 residues. V trimming: 3 bases; J trimming: 3 bases; junction bases outside the gene matches: 7. The CDR3 loop reads CAISDPDRVFYEQYF. DNA for the CDR3: TGTGCCATCAGTGACCCGGACAGGGTATTCTACGAGCAGTACTTC.

The chain is built from TRBV2 and TRBJ2-2; D might be TRBD2 (6 bases). This CDR3 is 14 amino acids long. Per germline, CDR1 SNHLY and CDR2 FYNNEI. Trimming shortened V by 11 bases and J by 2 bases, and 15 bases separated the two germline ends. The CDR3 sequence is CASSRGINTGELFF. The DNA for the CDR3 is TGTGCCTCTTCTCGGGGGATTAACACCGGGGAGCTGTTTTTT.

This clone was seen only a few times. CDR3 amino acids: CASSFNRGVYNEQFF. CDR3 sequence (DNA): TGCGCCAGCAGCTTCAACAGGGGGGTCTACAATGAGCAGTTCTTC. The V gene is TRBV5-1, the J gene TRBJ2-1; 8 bases map to TRBD1. The CDR3 spans 15 residues. The V gene end was trimmed by 2 bases and the J gene end by 3 bases; junction bases not matched to a gene: 4. Germline V gene lookup returns CDR1 SGHRS and CDR2 YFSETQ.

The chain couples TRBV30 to TRBJ1-2; 9 nucleotides agree with TRBD1. This CDR3 region has 15 residues. V was pared by 5 bases and J by 7 bases, with 14 bases of the junction left unmatched. Per the germline V gene, CDR1 is GTSNPN and CDR2 is SVGIG (reference sequence). The chain's CDR3 is CAWFRDRVFFGGYTF. CDR3 DNA: TGTGCCTGGTTCCGGGACAGGGTTTTTTTTGGTGGCTACACCTTC. The full variable domain, its missing parts supplied by reference TRBV30 and TRBJ1-2, is SQTIHQWPATLVQPVGSPLSLECTVEGTSNPNLYWYRQAAGRGLQLLFYSVGIGQISSEVPQNLSASRPQDRQFILSSKKLLLSDSGFYLCAWFRDRVFFGGYTFGSGTRLTVV.

This chain joins TRBV18 and TRBJ1-2; 8 bases map to TRBD1. Germline V gene lookup returns CDR1 KGHSH and CDR2 LQKENI. With V trimmed by 3 bases and J by 10 bases, 4 bases remained unmatched. The CDR3 consists of 12 residues. The CDR3 is CASSPRDRHYTF. In DNA, the CDR3 is TGTGCCAGCTCACCCAGGGACAGGCACTACACCTTC. Based on the CDR3 plus reference TRBV18 and TRBJ1-2, the full variable domain is NAGVMQNPRHLVRRRGQEARLRCSPMKGHSHVYWYRQLPEEGLKFMVYLQKENIIDESGMPKERFSAEFPKEGPSILRIQQVVRGDSAAYFCASSPRDRHYTFGSGTRLTVV.

This chain uses TRBV5-1 with TRBJ2-2; TRBD2 matches 9 bases. V lost 4 bases to trimming and J lost 6 bases; unmatched junction nucleotides: 7. The CDR3 runs 15 residues. Germline assignment: CDR1 SGHRS and CDR2 YFSETQ. CDR3 DNA: TGCGCCAGCAGCGCGGGACTAGCTGGGGCCGGGGAGCTGTTTTTT. Its translation is CASSAGLAGAGELFF.

The genes are TRBV5-6 and TRBJ1-2; TRBD1 aligns across 8 bases. With V trimmed by 4 bases and J by 7 bases, 9 bases remained unmatched. The CDR3 contains 14 residues. CDR1 is SGHDT and CDR2 is YYEEEE in the germline V gene. Here the CDR3 reads CASSPTGDMSGYTF. CDR3 nucleotide sequence: TGTGCCAGCAGCCCGACAGGGGATATGAGTGGCTACACCTTC.

The CDR3 nucleotides read TGTGCCAGCAGTAACAGGGCCTCCTACGAGCAGTACTTC. It specifies CASSNRASYEQYF. The chain uses TRBV6-1 and TRBJ2-7; a weak D match, TRBD1 (6 bases). The CDR3 sequence is 13 residues long. V lost 5 bases and J lost 0, with 8 bases in between. In germline, CDR1 is MNHNS, CDR2 SASEGT.

The chain recombines TRBV2 with TRBJ2-1, with 9 bases that match TRBD1. The CDR3 extends over 15 amino acids. The germline CDR1 and CDR2 sequences are SNHLY and FYNNEI. V lost 6 bases to trimming and J lost 4 bases; unmatched junction nucleotides: 7. This CDR3 reads CASSETGGKYNEQFF. DNA of the CDR3: TGTGCCAGCAGCGAGACAGGGGGAAAGTACAATGAGCAGTTCTTC.